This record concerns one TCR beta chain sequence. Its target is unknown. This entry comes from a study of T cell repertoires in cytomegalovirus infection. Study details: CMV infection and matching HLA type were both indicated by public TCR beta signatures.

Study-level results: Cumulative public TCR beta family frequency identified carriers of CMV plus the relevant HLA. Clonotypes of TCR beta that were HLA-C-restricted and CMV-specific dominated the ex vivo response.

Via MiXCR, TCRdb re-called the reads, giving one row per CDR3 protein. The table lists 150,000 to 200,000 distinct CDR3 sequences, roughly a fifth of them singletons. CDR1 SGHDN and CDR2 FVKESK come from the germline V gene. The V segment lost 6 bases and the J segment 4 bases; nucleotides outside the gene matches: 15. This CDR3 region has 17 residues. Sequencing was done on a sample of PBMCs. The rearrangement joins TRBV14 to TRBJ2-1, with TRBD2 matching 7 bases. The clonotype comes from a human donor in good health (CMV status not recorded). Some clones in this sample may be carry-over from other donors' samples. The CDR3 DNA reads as TGTGCCAGCAGTCGAATCAGAAGCGGGAAGGATTACAATGAGCAGTTCTTC. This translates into CASSRIRSGKDYNEQFF.